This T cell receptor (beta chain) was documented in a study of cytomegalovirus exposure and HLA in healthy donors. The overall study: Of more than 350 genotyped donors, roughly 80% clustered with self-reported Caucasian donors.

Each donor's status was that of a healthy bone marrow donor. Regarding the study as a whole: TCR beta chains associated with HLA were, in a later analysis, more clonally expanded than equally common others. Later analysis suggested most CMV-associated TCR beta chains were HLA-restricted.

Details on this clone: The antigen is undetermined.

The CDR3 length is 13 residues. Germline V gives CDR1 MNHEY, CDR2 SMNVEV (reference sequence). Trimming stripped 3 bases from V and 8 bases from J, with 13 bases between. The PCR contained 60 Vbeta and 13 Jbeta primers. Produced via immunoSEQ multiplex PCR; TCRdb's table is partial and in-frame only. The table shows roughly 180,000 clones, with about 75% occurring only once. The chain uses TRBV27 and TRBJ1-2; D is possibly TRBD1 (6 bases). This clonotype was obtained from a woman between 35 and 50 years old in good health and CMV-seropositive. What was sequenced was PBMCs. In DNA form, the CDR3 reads TGTGCCAGCAGTTTGGTGGCAGGGGACGGCTACACCTTC. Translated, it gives CASSLVAGDGYTF.